Listed below are T cell receptor beta chains from one sample, sequenced in a study of blood T cell repertoires in COVID-19. Profiling relied on immunoSEQ multiplex PCR, and the TCRdb table lists in-frame clones only, not all of them. The sample records about 100,000 clones, over 85% being singletons. The sequencing sample was made of peripheral blood. The receptors shown here come from a man between 65 and 80 years old with acute or convalescent COVID-19. CDR3s include the opening cysteine and the closing phenylalanine or tryptophan. A D gene is named only where the DNA matches it firmly. The listing skips clone size in some rows; elsewhere it reads once, few, many or a size class.

v_call	j_call	clone_size	d_call	cdr3_aa	cdr3_nt
TRBV7-3	TRBJ2-5	once	TRBD2	CASSPQPGLATETQYF	TGTGCCAGCAGCCCCCAACCGGGACTAGCAACCGAGACCCAGTACTTC
TRBV6-6	TRBJ1-5	-	TRBD1	CATKGQGRNSNQPQHF	TGTGCCACAAAAGGACAGGGGCGAAATAGCAATCAGCCCCAGCATTTT
TRBV3-1/TRBV3-2	TRBJ1-5	-	TRBD1	CASSQFSDRGNQPQHF	TGTGCCAGCAGCCAGTTCTCGGACAGGGGCAATCAGCCCCAGCATTTT
TRBV12-3/TRBV12-4	TRBJ1-2	-	-	CASNLGRGHYTF	TGTGCCAGCAACTTGGGGAGGGGCCACTACACCTTC
TRBV20-1	TRBJ1-1	-	-	CSASRPGTSEAFF	TGCAGTGCTAGTAGGCCGGGGACATCTGAAGCTTTCTTT
TRBV7-2	TRBJ1-2	-	-	CASSLVRRGYDYTF	TGTGCCAGCAGCTTAGTGCGCAGGGGATATGACTACACCTTC
TRBV25-1	TRBJ1-1	-	-	CASSQPGAGTEAFF	TGTGCCAGCAGTCAGCCAGGGGCAGGCACTGAAGCTTTCTTT
TRBV5-1	TRBJ1-4	few	TRBD1	CASSTGQGAHNEKLFF	TGCGCCAGCAGCACCGGACAGGGGGCGCATAATGAAAAACTGTTTTTT
TRBV9	TRBJ2-7	-	TRBD2	CASSVGGTSGPYEQYF	TGTGCCAGCAGCGTAGGGGGGACTAGCGGCCCCTACGAGCAGTACTTC
TRBV18	TRBJ1-2	-	-	CASSPGRQTYGYTF	TGTGCCAGCTCACCAGGTCGACAGACCTATGGCTACACCTTC
TRBV2	TRBJ1-3	once	-	CASARFAGNTIYF	TGTGCCAGCGCCAGGTTCGCTGGAAACACCATATATTTT
TRBV29-1	TRBJ2-3	-	TRBD2	CSVDGGGGTDTQYF	TGCAGCGTTGACGGGGGGGGCGGCACAGATACGCAGTATTTT
TRBV7-2	TRBJ1-1	-	-	CASSRQHILNTEAFF	TGTGCCAGCTCTCGACAGCATATTCTGAACACTGAAGCTTTCTTT
TRBV27	TRBJ1-6	-	-	CASSYWYTVNSPLHF	TGTGCCAGCAGTTATTGGTACACCGTTAATTCACCCCTCCACTTT
TRBV9	TRBJ2-1	-	TRBD1	CASSTRRDSSYNEQFF	TGTGCCAGCAGCACCCGTCGGGACAGCTCCTACAATGAGCAGTTCTTC
TRBV3-1/TRBV3-2	TRBJ2-1	-	-	CASSRRLLNEQFF	TGTGCCAGCAGCCGGAGACTCCTCAATGAGCAGTTCTTC
TRBV29-1	TRBJ2-1	-	TRBD1	CSVPKTGRGGYNEQFF	TGCAGCGTGCCAAAGACAGGGAGAGGGGGTTACAATGAGCAGTTCTTC
TRBV18	TRBJ2-1	-	-	CASSNRVDEQFF	TGTGCCAGCTCAAATCGAGTCGATGAGCAGTTCTTC
TRBV9	TRBJ2-2	once	-	CASSVSGGANTGELFF	TGTGCCAGCAGCGTCAGCGGCGGGGCGAACACCGGGGAGCTGTTTTTT
TRBV5-1	TRBJ2-5	-	TRBD2	CASSLDVGGGALETQYF	TGCGCCAGCAGCTTGGATGTTGGCGGGGGGGCCTTAGAGACCCAGTACTTC
TRBV6-4	TRBJ2-3	-	TRBD2	CASSQRGYTDTQYF	TGTGCCAGCAGCCAGCGGGGGTACACAGATACGCAGTATTTT
TRBV28	TRBJ1-2	-	-	CASSLPRIQGDYGYTF	TGTGCCAGCAGCCTCCCTCGAATACAGGGAGACTATGGCTACACCTTC